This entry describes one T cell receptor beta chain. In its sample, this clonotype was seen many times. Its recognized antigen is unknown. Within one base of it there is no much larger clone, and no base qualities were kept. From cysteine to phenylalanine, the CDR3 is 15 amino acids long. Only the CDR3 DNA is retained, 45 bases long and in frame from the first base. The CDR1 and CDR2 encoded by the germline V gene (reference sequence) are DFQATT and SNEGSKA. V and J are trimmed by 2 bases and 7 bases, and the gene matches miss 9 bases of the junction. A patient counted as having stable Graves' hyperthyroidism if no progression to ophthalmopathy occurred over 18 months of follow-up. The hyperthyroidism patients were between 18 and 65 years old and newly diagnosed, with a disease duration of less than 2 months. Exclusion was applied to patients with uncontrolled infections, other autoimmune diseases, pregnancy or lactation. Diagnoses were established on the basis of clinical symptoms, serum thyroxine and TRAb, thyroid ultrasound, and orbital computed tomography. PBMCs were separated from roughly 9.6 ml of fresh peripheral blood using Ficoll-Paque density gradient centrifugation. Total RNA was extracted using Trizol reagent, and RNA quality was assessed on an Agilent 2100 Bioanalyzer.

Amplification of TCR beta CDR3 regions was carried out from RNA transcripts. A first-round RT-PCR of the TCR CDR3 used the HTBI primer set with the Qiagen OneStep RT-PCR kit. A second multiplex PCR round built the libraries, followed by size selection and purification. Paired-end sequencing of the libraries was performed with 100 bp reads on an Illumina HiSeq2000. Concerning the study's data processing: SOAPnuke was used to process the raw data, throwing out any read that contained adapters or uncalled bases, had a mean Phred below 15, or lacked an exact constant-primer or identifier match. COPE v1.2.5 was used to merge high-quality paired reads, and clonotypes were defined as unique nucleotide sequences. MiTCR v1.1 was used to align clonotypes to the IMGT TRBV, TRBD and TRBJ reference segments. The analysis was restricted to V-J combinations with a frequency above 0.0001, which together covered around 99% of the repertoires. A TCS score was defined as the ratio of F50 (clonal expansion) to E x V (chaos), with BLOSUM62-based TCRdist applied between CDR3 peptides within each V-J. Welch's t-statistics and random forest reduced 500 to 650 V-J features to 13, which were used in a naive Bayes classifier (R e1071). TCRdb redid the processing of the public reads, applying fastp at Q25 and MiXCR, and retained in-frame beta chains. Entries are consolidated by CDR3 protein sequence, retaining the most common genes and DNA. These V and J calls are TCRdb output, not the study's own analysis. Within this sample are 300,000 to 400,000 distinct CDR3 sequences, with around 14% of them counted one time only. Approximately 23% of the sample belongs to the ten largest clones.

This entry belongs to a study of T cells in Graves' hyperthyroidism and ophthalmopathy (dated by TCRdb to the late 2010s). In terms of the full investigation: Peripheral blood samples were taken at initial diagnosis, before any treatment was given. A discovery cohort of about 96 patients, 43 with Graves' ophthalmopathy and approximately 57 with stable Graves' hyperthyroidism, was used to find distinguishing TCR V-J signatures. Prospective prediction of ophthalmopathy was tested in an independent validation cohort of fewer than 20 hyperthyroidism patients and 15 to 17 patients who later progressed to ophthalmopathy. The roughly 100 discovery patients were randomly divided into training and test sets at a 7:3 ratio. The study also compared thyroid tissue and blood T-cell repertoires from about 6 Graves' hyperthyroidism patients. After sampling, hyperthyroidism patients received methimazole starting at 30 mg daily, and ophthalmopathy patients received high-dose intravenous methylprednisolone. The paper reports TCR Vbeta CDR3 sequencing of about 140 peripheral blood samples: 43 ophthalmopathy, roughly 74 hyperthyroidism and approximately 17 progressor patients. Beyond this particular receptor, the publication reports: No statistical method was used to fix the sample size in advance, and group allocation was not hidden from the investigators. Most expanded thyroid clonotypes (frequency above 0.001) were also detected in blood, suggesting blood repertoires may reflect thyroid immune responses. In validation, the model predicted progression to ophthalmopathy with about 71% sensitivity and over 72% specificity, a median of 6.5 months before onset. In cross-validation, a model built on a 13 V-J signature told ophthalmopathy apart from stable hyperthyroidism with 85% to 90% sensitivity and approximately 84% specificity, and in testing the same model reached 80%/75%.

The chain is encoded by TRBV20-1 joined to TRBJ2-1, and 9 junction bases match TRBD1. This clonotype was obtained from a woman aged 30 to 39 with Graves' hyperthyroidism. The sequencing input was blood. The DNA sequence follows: TGCAGTGCTAGATCGGACAGGGGTTTCTATAATGAGCAGTTCTTC. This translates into CSARSDRGFYNEQFF.